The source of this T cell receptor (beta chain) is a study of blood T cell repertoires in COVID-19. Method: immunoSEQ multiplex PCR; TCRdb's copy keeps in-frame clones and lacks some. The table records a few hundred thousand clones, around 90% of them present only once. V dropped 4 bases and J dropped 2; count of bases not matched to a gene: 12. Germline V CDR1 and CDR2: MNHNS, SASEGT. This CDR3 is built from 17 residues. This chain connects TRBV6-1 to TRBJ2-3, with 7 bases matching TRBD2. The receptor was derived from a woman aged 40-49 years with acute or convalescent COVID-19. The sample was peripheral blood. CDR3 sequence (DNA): TGTGCCAGCAGTGTACCTCCGGGACTACCCACCACAGATACGCAGTATTTT. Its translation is CASSVPPGLPTTDTQYF.